The T cell receptor beta chain under discussion was sequenced for a study of cytomegalovirus exposure and HLA in healthy donors. PCR amplification relied on 60 Vbeta primers (plus 13 Jbeta primers). The protocol was immunoSEQ multiplex PCR, while the TCRdb copy is restricted to in-frame clones and leaves out a portion. The table records approximately 110,000 clones, roughly three quarters of them present only once. For this clone: Its antigen is unidentified.

Study results and caveats: A few V segments could not be told apart, such as TRBV6-2 and TRBV6-3, and were left out.

Germline CDR1 MDHEN, CDR2 SYDVKM. V shed 4 bases, J shed 15 bases, and the junction held 10 bases outside the gene matches. The CDR3 is made up of 13 amino acids. This TCR derives from a man in his forties or fifties in good health and CMV-seronegative. The gene calls are TRBV28 and TRBJ1-5; TRBD1 matches at 9 bases. Material: PBMCs. CDR3: CASSSDTRQGGHF. In DNA, the CDR3 is TGTGCCAGCAGTTCCGACACCCGACAGGGGGGGCATTTT.